This TCR beta chain was recovered during a study of blood T cell repertoires in COVID-19. Deletions cut 1 base from V and 4 bases from J, with 10 bases between. The CDR3 sequence is 15 residues long. The V gene's germline CDR1 is SEHNR and CDR2 FQNEAQ (reference sequence). The assay was immunoSEQ multiplex PCR, and TCRdb's table has in-frame clones only and misses some. The repertoire consists of nearly 80,000 clones, with around 83% occurring once and the leading ten covering 35% to 40%. The rearrangement joins TRBV7-9 to TRBJ1-4, with TRBD1 as a possible D gene (6 bases). The clonotype comes from a woman aged 70-85 years with acute or convalescent COVID-19. Sequenced input: peripheral blood. The CDR3 DNA sequence: TGTGCCAGCAGCTTAGATACAGGGCGTAATGAAAAACTGTTTTTT. Its protein is CASSLDTGRNEKLFF. The full variable domain, rest sourced from reference TRBV7-9 and TRBJ1-4, is DTGVSQNPRHKITKRGQNVTFRCDPISEHNRLYWYRQTLGQGPEFLTYFQNEAQLEKSRLLSDRFSAERPKGSFSTLEIQRTEQGDSAMYLCASSLDTGRNEKLFFGSGTQLSVL.